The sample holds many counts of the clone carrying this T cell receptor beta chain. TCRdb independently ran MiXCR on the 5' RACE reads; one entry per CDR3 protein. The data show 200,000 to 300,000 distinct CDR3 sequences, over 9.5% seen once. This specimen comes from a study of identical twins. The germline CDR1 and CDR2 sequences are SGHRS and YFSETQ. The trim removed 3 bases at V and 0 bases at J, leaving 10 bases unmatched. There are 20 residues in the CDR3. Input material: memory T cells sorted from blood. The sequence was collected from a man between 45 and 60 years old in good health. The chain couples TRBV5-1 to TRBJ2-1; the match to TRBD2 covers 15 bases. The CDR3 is CASSSGLAGGKSSSYNEQFF. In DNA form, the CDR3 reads TGCGCCAGCAGCTCCGGACTAGCGGGGGGGAAAAGTAGCTCCTACAATGAGCAGTTCTTC.